Below are 23 T cell receptor beta chains sequenced from a single sample in a study of blood T cell repertoires in COVID-19. Only in-frame clones appear in the TCRdb table, and some are missing; sequencing was by immunoSEQ multiplex PCR. The data contain over 250,000 clones, roughly 90% of them singletons. Source material: PBMCs or T cells enriched from blood (not recorded which). All receptors come from a man aged 60 to 69 who had recovered from COVID-19.

The J gene is TRBJ1-4, the V gene TRBV19, with 7 bases matching TRBD1. Germline V gene data show CDR1 as LNHDA and CDR2 as SQIVND (reference sequence). The CDR3 is made up of 18 amino acids. The trim removed 8 bases at V and 4 bases at J, leaving 19 bases unmatched. CDR3 sequence (DNA): TGTGCCAGTCCGCCCCGGGACAGCCCCCAGGGCCTTAATGAAAAACTGTTTTTT. Encoded protein: CASPPRDSPQGLNEKLFF.

The J gene is TRBJ1-3, the V gene TRBV12-5, with D possibly matching TRBD1 (6 bases). CDR3 length: 14 amino acids. Trimming removed 5 bases from V and 3 bases from J, with 11 bases in between. The germline V gene has CDR1 LGHNT and CDR2 FRNRAP. The CDR3 nucleotides read TGTGCTAGTGGTCCCTCAGGGGTTGGAAACACCATATATTTT. It is translated as CASGPSGVGNTIYF.

The gene calls are TRBV6-5 and TRBJ2-1; the D is unclear. The CDR3 runs 15 residues. CDR1 is MNHEY and CDR2 is SVGAGI in the germline V gene. V gave up 6 bases and J gave up 4 bases, with 16 bases separating them. CDR3 in amino acids: CASSQETSRYNEQFF. CDR3 sequence (DNA): TGTGCCAGCAGCCAAGAGACTTCCAGATACAATGAGCAGTTCTTC.

This clone was counted a single time. The genes are TRBV14 and TRBJ1-1, with 8 nucleotides matching TRBD1. Germline CDR1 and CDR2: SGHDN and FVKESK. This CDR3 comprises 14 residues. J gave up 4 bases and V 2 bases, and 3 bases lay outside the gene matches. For the CDR3, the DNA is TGTGCCAGCAGCCAAATGACAGGGGTCACTGAAGCTTTCTTT. Encoded protein: CASSQMTGVTEAFF.

V usage is TRBV30 and J usage is TRBJ1-2; D is possibly TRBD1 (6 bases). V lost 3 bases to trimming and J lost 7 bases, with 15 bases between them. From germline, CDR1 is GTSNPN and CDR2 SVGIG (reference sequence). This CDR3 has 13 residues. This CDR3 is CAWRIVTGIGYTF. The CDR3 DNA reads TGTGCCTGGAGAATTGTAACAGGGATTGGCTACACCTTC.

This clone was seen only a few times. This chain joins TRBV12-3 or TRBV12-4 and TRBJ1-5; possible D gene TRBD1, 6 bases. This CDR3 has 13 amino acids. V was clipped by 6 bases and J by 6 bases, with 12 bases between them. CDR3 amino acids: CASRGTSGQPQHF. CDR3 in DNA: TGTGCCAGCAGAGGGACATCAGGTCAGCCCCAGCATTTT.

The J gene is TRBJ2-7, the V gene TRBV7-9; TRBD1 matches at 11 bases. Germline CDR1 reads SEHNR; CDR2 reads FQNEAQ (reference sequence). J lost 5 bases, V lost 4 bases, and 4 bases had no gene match. CDR3 length: 14 residues. The CDR3 spells CASSWTGGADEQYF. In nucleotides, the CDR3 is TGTGCCAGCAGCTGGACAGGGGGCGCAGACGAGCAGTACTTC.

CDR3 DNA sequence: TGCGCCAGCAGCCAAGATGCCCCGGGGGGGGTCATAACAGATACGCAGTATTTT. It codes for CASSQDAPGGVITDTQYF. The chain couples TRBV4-3 to TRBJ2-3; 8 bases fit TRBD2. The length of the CDR3 is 18 residues. Germline assignment: CDR1 LGHNA and CDR2 YSLEER. V shed 0 bases, J shed 3 bases, and the junction held 11 bases outside the gene matches.

V usage is TRBV12-3 or TRBV12-4 and J usage is TRBJ2-1, with D possibly TRBD1 on 5 matching bases. This CDR3 contains 13 residues. V was clipped by 5 bases and J by 8 bases, with 13 bases between them. DNA for the CDR3: TGTGCCAGCAGTCTTTACAGGTGGGATGAGCAGTTCTTC. Translating it yields CASSLYRWDEQFF.

The chain joins TRBV7-9 to TRBJ2-7; D unresolved. Germline V lookup: CDR1 SEHNR, CDR2 FQNEAQ (reference sequence). V was cut by 2 bases and J by 0 bases, with 11 bases left in between. This CDR3 is 15 amino acids long. DNA for the CDR3: TGTGCCAGCAGCTTACCTCCGCCGAGCTCCTACGAGCAGTACTTC. Amino acid sequence: CASSLPPPSSYEQYF.

The chain employs TRBV4-1 and TRBJ1-5, with 8 bases lining up with TRBD1. This CDR3 has 15 residues. Germline CDR1 MGHRA, CDR2 YSYEKL. V lost 6 bases to trimming and J lost 4 bases; unmatched junction nucleotides: 8. The CDR3 spells CASRAMTGANQPQHF. The CDR3 nucleotides are TGCGCCAGCAGGGCTATGACAGGGGCAAATCAGCCCCAGCATTTT.

The chain carries TRBV19 and TRBJ1-5; a weak D match, TRBD1 (6 bases). This CDR3 has 15 amino acids. Per the germline V gene, CDR1 is LNHDA and CDR2 is SQIVND (reference sequence). Trimming cost V 5 bases and J 5 bases, with 16 bases left between them. CDR3 DNA: TGTGCCAGTAGTGGACCGGACAGAACTTATCAGCCCCAGCATTTT. This gives the protein CASSGPDRTYQPQHF.

The chain carries TRBV19 and TRBJ2-7; 7 positions match TRBD2. V was clipped by 3 bases and J by 2 bases; unmatched bases: 7. The CDR3 covers 15 residues. Per germline, CDR1 LNHDA and CDR2 SQIVND (reference sequence). The CDR3 region has the DNA TGTGCCAGTAGTATTTCGAGCGGGGCGGCCTACGAGCAGTACTTC. It is translated as CASSISSGAAYEQYF.

This chain links TRBV9 with TRBJ1-2; D gene uncertain. V was trimmed by 3 bases and J by 2 bases, leaving 8 bases between them. Germline CDR1 SGDLS, CDR2 YYNGEE. This CDR3 has 13 residues. CDR3 in amino acids: CASSGGFNYGYTF. In DNA form, the CDR3 reads TGTGCCAGCAGCGGAGGTTTCAACTATGGCTACACCTTC.

J is TRBJ1-1 and V is TRBV19; D gene ambiguous. The V and J ends lost 7 bases and 11 bases respectively, with 20 bases between them. Germline values: CDR1 LNHDA, CDR2 SQIVND (reference sequence). This CDR3 is built from 13 residues. CDR3 protein: CASNSGPTFSAFF. The CDR3 bases are TGTGCCAGTAATTCGGGTCCCACCTTTTCTGCTTTCTTT.

J is TRBJ1-3 and V is TRBV11-2; D is undetermined. From germline, CDR1 is SGHAT and CDR2 FQNNGV. Trimming left V 0 bases short and J 11 bases short, with 8 bases between. The CDR3 extends over 12 amino acids. CDR3 in amino acids: CASSLERSSIYF. The DNA of the CDR3 is TGTGCCAGCAGCTTAGAACGGTCCTCCATATATTTT.

The genes are TRBV20-1 and TRBJ2-1; D gene unclear. Trimming removed 5 bases from V and 7 bases from J, with 6 bases in between. Germline V CDR1 and CDR2: DFQATT, SNEGSKA (reference sequence). The CDR3 has 10 residues. CDR3 loop: CSARENEQFF. The CDR3 DNA is TGCAGTGCTCGCGAAAATGAGCAGTTCTTC.

This sequence joins TRBV25-1 and TRBJ2-7, with TRBD1 identical over 11 bases. V dropped 7 bases and J dropped 3; count of bases not matched to a gene: 5. The CDR3 extends over 14 amino acids. The germline gives CDR1 MGHDK, CDR2 SYGVNS. In DNA, the CDR3 is TGTGCCAGCACCAGGACAGGGGGCGGCTACGAGCAGTACTTC. Its translation is CASTRTGGGYEQYF.

V gene TRBV29-1 combines with J gene TRBJ1-1, with D uncertain. CDR1 and CDR2 from the germline V gene are SQVTM and ANQGSEA. Trimming took 7 bases from V and 4 from J, leaving 7 bases between them. This CDR3 is built from 10 residues. This chain's CDR3 is CSAFFTEAFF. CDR3 coding DNA: TGCAGCGCCTTTTTCACTGAAGCTTTCTTT. Based on the CDR3 plus reference TRBV29-1 and TRBJ1-1, the full variable domain is SAVISQKPSRDICQRGTSLTIQCQVDSQVTMMFWYRQQPGQSLTLIATANQGSEATYESGFVIDKFPISRPNLTFSTLTVSNMSPEDSSIYLCSAFFTEAFFGQGTRLTVV.

This clone appeared a single time. The rearrangement joins TRBV6-5 to TRBJ1-2, with D maybe TRBD1 (5 bases). The V end was cut by 2 bases, the J end by 8 bases, with 18 bases between. CDR3 size: 15 residues. CDR1 is MNHEY, CDR2 SVGAGI, per germline. Here the CDR3 reads CASSYIPGNIFGYTF. DNA for the CDR3: TGTGCCAGCAGTTACATACCAGGGAATATATTCGGCTACACCTTC.

The chain couples TRBV6-5 to TRBJ1-1; D is perhaps TRBD1 (5 bases). Looked up from germline, CDR1 is MNHEY and CDR2 is SVGAGI. The CDR3 loop spans 14 amino acids. Trimming took 0 bases from V and 5 from J, leaving 10 bases between them. CDR3 region: CASSYSGVGTEAFF. The CDR3, as DNA: TGTGCCAGCAGTTACTCAGGGGTGGGGACTGAAGCTTTCTTT.

V and J are TRBV19 and TRBJ1-5; 9 bases line up with TRBD1. The junction had 3 bases not matched to a gene; V was cut back by 6 bases and J by 6 bases. The CDR3 loop spans 13 amino acids. CDR1 is LNHDA, CDR2 SQIVND, per germline (reference sequence). CDR3 nucleotide sequence: TGTGCCAGTAGGGGACAGGGAGGTCAGCCCCAGCATTTT. Translating it yields CASRGQGGQPQHF.

The rearrangement joins TRBV7-9 to TRBJ1-5; 10 positions agree with TRBD1. The ends lost 4 bases at V and 1 base at J; junction bases unmatched: 1. The V gene's germline CDR1 is SEHNR and CDR2 FQNEAQ (reference sequence). The CDR3 spans 15 residues. This chain's CDR3 is CASSSDRGSNQPQHF. In nucleotides, the CDR3 is TGTGCCAGCAGCTCGGACAGGGGGAGCAATCAGCCCCAGCATTTT.